These T cell receptor beta chains were read from a single sample in a study of shared clonotypes between healthy human individuals. Sequencing used immunoSEQ multiplex PCR; TCRdb keeps in-frame clones, though not all of them. Seen here are about 2,500,000 clones, around nine tenths observed once, and the top ten hold around 0.14%. The sequencing sample was made of naive CD4+ T cells sorted from blood. Receptors originate from a man in his late teens or twenties in good health. The CDR3 runs from the conserved cysteine through the conserved F or W. The order of the fields is clone size, J gene, V gene, D gene, CDR3 DNA, CDR3 protein. D genes are given only for firm matches. Rows give clone size only sometimes, using once, few, many, or a class for an expanded clone.

size: .; J: TRBJ1-5; V: TRBV27; D: .; DNA: TGTGCCAGCAGCCGGGACAACAGCAATCAGCCCCAGCATTTT; CDR3: CASSRDNSNQPQHF
size: .; J: TRBJ2-1; V: TRBV19; D: TRBD1; DNA: TGTGCCAGTAGCCTCCGGGACAGGGGGAGCGTGGCGAGCAATGAGCAGTTCTTC; CDR3: CASSLRDRGSVASNEQFF
size: .; J: TRBJ2-3; V: TRBV11-2; D: .; DNA: TGTGCCAGCAGCCAAGGGACTCCCGGGTATTTT; CDR3: CASSQGTPGYF
size: .; J: TRBJ2-7; V: TRBV28; D: .; DNA: TGTGCCAGCAGTTCACTTGGGTACGAGCAGTACTTC; CDR3: CASSSLGYEQYF
size: .; J: TRBJ1-2; V: TRBV19; D: .; DNA: TGTGCCAGTAGTACGTGGACCTCTAACTATGGCTACACCTTC; CDR3: CASSTWTSNYGYTF
size: .; J: TRBJ1-1; V: TRBV27; D: .; DNA: TGTGCCAGCAGTTTACGAGAGAACACTGAAGCTTTCTTT; CDR3: CASSLRENTEAFF
size: .; J: TRBJ2-6; V: TRBV5-1; D: .; DNA: TGCGCCAGCAGCGCGCGTTCCTTCTCTGGGGCCAACGTCCTGACTTTC; CDR3: CASSARSFSGANVLTF
size: .; J: TRBJ2-7; V: TRBV27; D: TRBD1; DNA: TGTGCCAGCAGCCAGGACAGGGGAGCCTACGAGCAGTACTTC; CDR3: CASSQDRGAYEQYF
size: .; J: TRBJ2-4; V: TRBV28; D: .; DNA: TGTGCCAGCAGTTCGGGGACAGGTTCACCGGGACTAGGTACCTTTAGAAACATTCAGTACTTC; CDR3: CASSSGTGSPGLGTFRNIQYF
size: .; J: TRBJ2-7; V: TRBV5-8; D: .; DNA: TGTGCCAGCAGCTGGGGGAGGAGGGGGAGCTCCTACGAGCAGTACTTC; CDR3: CASSWGRRGSSYEQYF
size: .; J: TRBJ2-3; V: TRBV12-5; D: .; DNA: TGTGCTAGTGGAACCAGTGCAGATACGCAGTATTTT; CDR3: CASGTSADTQYF
size: .; J: TRBJ1-4; V: TRBV30; D: .; DNA: TGTGCCTGGAGTGTTTCAGGGAATGAAAAACTGTTTTTT; CDR3: CAWSVSGNEKLFF
size: .; J: TRBJ1-2; V: TRBV5-1; D: .; DNA: TGCGCCAGCAGCCAGGTCGGCTATGGCTACACCTTC; CDR3: CASSQVGYGYTF
size: .; J: TRBJ1-2; V: TRBV19; D: TRBD1; DNA: TGTGCCAGTAGTATATCGGACAGGGGCTATGGCTACACCTTC; CDR3: CASSISDRGYGYTF
size: .; J: TRBJ1-6; V: TRBV2; D: TRBD1; DNA: TGTGCCGTCGGGGACAGTGGGAATTCACCCCTCCACTTT; CDR3: CAVGDSGNSPLHF
size: .; J: TRBJ2-7; V: TRBV30; D: .; DNA: TGTGCCTGGACCAGGGGAGGGTACGAGCAGTACTTC; CDR3: CAWTRGGYEQYF
size: .; J: TRBJ1-1; V: TRBV5-1; D: TRBD1; DNA: TGCGCCAGCAGCTTCGAGCGACAGGGGGCTAGTGAAGCTTTCTTT; CDR3: CASSFERQGASEAFF
size: once; J: TRBJ2-3; V: TRBV5-4; D: .; DNA: TGTGCCAGCACGATACTCAGGTCCACAGATACGCAGTATTTT; CDR3: CASTILRSTDTQYF
size: .; J: TRBJ2-7; V: TRBV20-1; D: .; DNA: TGCAGTGCTCTGTCCTCTTACGAGCAGTACTTC; CDR3: CSALSSYEQYF
size: .; J: TRBJ2-3; V: TRBV6-6; D: .; DNA: TGTGCCAGCAAGCGGGCAGATACGCAGTATTTT; CDR3: CASKRADTQYF
size: .; J: TRBJ2-5; V: TRBV16; D: .; DNA: TGTGCCAGCAGCCGAGAGGGGGTTCGAGAGACCCAGTACTTC; CDR3: CASSREGVRETQYF
size: .; J: TRBJ1-1; V: TRBV28; D: .; DNA: TGTGCCAGCAGCGAACTGGACAGATTGAACACTGAAGCTTTCTTT; CDR3: CASSELDRLNTEAFF
size: .; J: TRBJ2-5; V: TRBV5-4; D: TRBD1; DNA: TGTGCCAGCAGCTTGATTGCTACAGGGGGTCGAGAGACCCAGTACTTC; CDR3: CASSLIATGGRETQYF
size: .; J: TRBJ2-1; V: TRBV5-4; D: TRBD2; DNA: TGTGCCAGCAGCGCCCGGGCTAGCGGGAGGAGCTCCTACAATGAGCAGTTCTTC; CDR3: CASSARASGRSSYNEQFF
size: .; J: TRBJ2-3; V: TRBV5-1; D: .; DNA: TGCGCCAGCAGCTCGCTCGGGGGCACAGATACGCAGTATTTT; CDR3: CASSSLGGTDTQYF
size: .; J: TRBJ2-3; V: TRBV5-1; D: TRBD2; DNA: TGCGCCAGCAGCTTGTTCAGTCTAGCGGGAGCGGCCCCAGATACGCAGTATTTT; CDR3: CASSLFSLAGAAPDTQYF
size: .; J: TRBJ2-7; V: TRBV30; D: TRBD1; DNA: TGTGCCTGGAGTGACAGGGGAGAGCAGTACTTC; CDR3: CAWSDRGEQYF
size: .; J: TRBJ1-2; V: TRBV7-2; D: TRBD1; DNA: TGTGCCAGCAGCAACGACAGGGGGCGGGGTGGCTACACCTTC; CDR3: CASSNDRGRGGYTF
size: .; J: TRBJ2-3; V: TRBV18; D: .; DNA: TGTGCCAGCTCACCATTTGGCAGCACAGATACGCAGTATTTT; CDR3: CASSPFGSTDTQYF
size: .; J: TRBJ2-7; V: TRBV28; D: TRBD1; DNA: TGTGCCAGCAGTTTTGGGGACAGTAACTACGAGCAGTACTTC; CDR3: CASSFGDSNYEQYF
size: .; J: TRBJ2-2; V: TRBV7-2; D: .; DNA: TGTGCCAGCAGCTTATGGGTATTGACAGCCGGGGAGCTGTTTTTT; CDR3: CASSLWVLTAGELFF
size: .; J: TRBJ2-2; V: TRBV5-6; D: .; DNA: TGTGCCAGCAGCTTGGTGAGCGGGGAGCTGTTTTTT; CDR3: CASSLVSGELFF
size: .; J: TRBJ2-7; V: TRBV6-1; D: TRBD1; DNA: TGTGCCAGCAGGGAACCGGGACAGAGCTACGAGCAGTACTTC; CDR3: CASREPGQSYEQYF
size: .; J: TRBJ2-2; V: TRBV5-4; D: TRBD1; DNA: TGTGCCAGCAGGTTACAGGGGGCCGGCACCGGGGAGCTGTTTTTT; CDR3: CASRLQGAGTGELFF
size: .; J: TRBJ2-1; V: TRBV11-2; D: TRBD2; DNA: TGTGCCAGCAGCTTAGATGGGCGGGGGGACAATGAGCAGTTCTTC; CDR3: CASSLDGRGDNEQFF
size: .; J: TRBJ1-6; V: TRBV18; D: .; DNA: TGTGCCAGCTCACCACGCTCCTCCTCCTCCTATAATTCACCCCTCCACTTT; CDR3: CASSPRSSSSYNSPLHF
size: once; J: TRBJ2-7; V: TRBV19; D: TRBD2; DNA: TGTGCCAGTAGTAAGTCGCGTCCTCGACTAGCGGGAGATTCCTCCTACGAGCAGTACTTC; CDR3: CASSKSRPRLAGDSSYEQYF
size: .; J: TRBJ2-1; V: TRBV6-1; D: .; DNA: TGTGCCAGCAGTCGGGAACGGGGCAATGAGCAGTTCTTC; CDR3: CASSRERGNEQFF
size: .; J: TRBJ2-7; V: TRBV10-2; D: .; DNA: TGCGCCAGCAGAGACCTGGACCCCTCCTACGAGCAGTACTTC; CDR3: CASRDLDPSYEQYF
size: .; J: TRBJ2-7; V: TRBV6-5; D: TRBD2; DNA: TGTGCCAGCAGTTACTGGACGGCGGGAGGGCCGTACGAGCAGTACTTC; CDR3: CASSYWTAGGPYEQYF
size: .; J: TRBJ2-3; V: TRBV7-3; D: .; DNA: TGTGCCAGCAGCTTAGGGGGACTCGGTCAGGCAGATACGCAGTATTTT; CDR3: CASSLGGLGQADTQYF
size: .; J: TRBJ2-1; V: TRBV5-6; D: TRBD1; DNA: TGTGCCAGCAGCAGGGACAGGGTTACTTATGAGCAGTTCTTC; CDR3: CASSRDRVTYEQFF
size: once; J: TRBJ1-2; V: TRBV28; D: .; DNA: TGTGCCAGCAGCAGGCCTCCCGGAAACTATGGCTACACCTTC; CDR3: CASSRPPGNYGYTF
size: .; J: TRBJ2-1; V: TRBV30; D: TRBD2; DNA: TGTGCCTGGAGTGTACGACTAGCGGGGGGAAATGAGCAGTTCTTC; CDR3: CAWSVRLAGGNEQFF
size: .; J: TRBJ2-5; V: TRBV30; D: .; DNA: TGTGCCTGGAGTGATGGGGAGGAGACCCAGTACTTC; CDR3: CAWSDGEETQYF
size: .; J: TRBJ1-6; V: TRBV9; D: .; DNA: TGTGCCAGCAGCGTTACTACGGGCGGTTCACCCCTCCACTTT; CDR3: CASSVTTGGSPLHF
size: .; J: TRBJ2-1; V: TRBV7-2; D: TRBD1; DNA: TGTGCCAGCAGTCGGGCGATCGGGGACAGGGGTTACAATGAGCAGTTCTTC; CDR3: CASSRAIGDRGYNEQFF
size: .; J: TRBJ1-2; V: TRBV2; D: .; DNA: TGTGCCAGCAGTGAAAGAGGCTTAACTTATGGCTACACCTTC; CDR3: CASSERGLTYGYTF
size: .; J: TRBJ2-1; V: TRBV10-2; D: TRBD2; DNA: TGCGCCAGCAGTGTCGGACTAGCGGGGAGTGAGCAGTTCTTC; CDR3: CASSVGLAGSEQFF